These T cell receptor beta chains were read from a single sample in a study of CD8 T cells in Susac syndrome. Each CDR3 protein is one row after TCRdb ran MiXCR on the immunoSEQ multiplex PCR reads. Seen here are tens of thousands of distinct CDR3 sequences, approximately 95% observed once, and the top ten hold around 0.45%. The sample was CD8+ T cells from PBMCs. These receptors all come from a human donor with Susac syndrome. The CDR3 runs from the conserved cysteine through the conserved F or W. A D gene is named only where the DNA matches it firmly. Expanded clones are given a class, and other clones once, few, many or no size at all.

CDR3nt,CDR3aa,abundance,d_gene,v_gene,j_gene
TGTGCCAGCTACAGAAGTCGCTCTCGGGGCGAGCAGTTCTTC,CASYRSRSRGEQFF,NA,NA,TRBV6-6,TRBJ2-1
TGCGCCAGCAGCCAAGGTGGGACTAGCCAGTACGAGCAGTACTTC,CASSQGGTSQYEQYF,NA,TRBD2,TRBV4-3,TRBJ2-7
TGTGCCAGCAGCAGACCAGGACAAGCTGAAGCTTTCTTT,CASSRPGQAEAFF,NA,NA,TRBV6-5,TRBJ1-1
TGTGCCAGCAGCTTACGGGGGCTAAAGAATCAGCCCCAGCATTTT,CASSLRGLKNQPQHF,once,NA,TRBV11-2,TRBJ1-5
TGCAGTGCTAGACCGACAGGGGTTTTCAGGACAGATACGCAGTATTTT,CSARPTGVFRTDTQYF,NA,TRBD1,TRBV20-1,TRBJ2-3
TGTGCCAGCAGTCGGGGCGGGACAGGCAATCAGCCCCAGCATTTT,CASSRGGTGNQPQHF,NA,TRBD1,TRBV12-3/TRBV12-4,TRBJ1-5
TGTGCCAGCAGCCAAGATCTTAGTGGTGGGCCTTATACGCAGTATTTT,CASSQDLSGGPYTQYF,once,NA,TRBV14,TRBJ2-3
TGCAGCGTTGACCAACATTACTCCTACAATGAGCAGTTCTTC,CSVDQHYSYNEQFF,NA,NA,TRBV29-1,TRBJ2-1
TGTGCCAGCAGCCAAGATACGGGGTCCAGGGGGGCCCGGGAGACCCAGTACTTC,CASSQDTGSRGARETQYF,NA,NA,TRBV3-1,TRBJ2-5
TGTGCCAGCAGTTTAAGGGTGGACACTGAAGCTTTCTTT,CASSLRVDTEAFF,NA,NA,TRBV27,TRBJ1-1
TGTGCCAGCTCACCTCTCGGACAGAACGATCAGCCCCAGCATTTT,CASSPLGQNDQPQHF,NA,NA,TRBV18,TRBJ1-5
TGTGCCAGCGGACCGGGACTAGCGGGTGTTCAGAGGCAGTACTTC,CASGPGLAGVQRQYF,NA,TRBD2,TRBV28,TRBJ2-7
TGTGCCAGCAGTTTAAGGACGGCAGATACGCAGTATTTT,CASSLRTADTQYF,NA,NA,TRBV27,TRBJ2-3
TGCGCCAGCAGCCACCTACAGGGGGCTAACTATGGCTACACCTTC,CASSHLQGANYGYTF,NA,TRBD1,TRBV4-1,TRBJ1-2
TGTGCCACCCAAATCGGGGGACTCCAGTACCAAGAGACCCAGTACTTC,CATQIGGLQYQETQYF,NA,NA,TRBV6-2/TRBV6-3,TRBJ2-5
TGTGCCACCAGCAGAGGAACACATCAAACAGACAATCAGCCCCAGCATTTT,CATSRGTHQTDNQPQHF,NA,NA,TRBV15,TRBJ1-5
TGTGCCAGCGGTGGAGCGGGAGAGACCCAGTACTTC,CASGGAGETQYF,NA,NA,TRBV2,TRBJ2-5
TGCGCCAGCAGTCAAAGCGGGCCGTCCTACAATGAGCAGTTCTTC,CASSQSGPSYNEQFF,NA,NA,TRBV5-1,TRBJ2-1
TGTGCCAGCAGTGAAGCGCTCGTGTGGGGGGAGGACACTGAAGCTTTCTTT,CASSEALVWGEDTEAFF,NA,NA,TRBV2,TRBJ1-1
TGTGCCAGCAGCTTAGGGGCCGGGGACGAGCAGTACTTC,CASSLGAGDEQYF,NA,NA,TRBV7-2,TRBJ2-7
TGTGCCAGCAGCTTGGGGCGCCAGGGCCGGAATGAGCAGTTCTTC,CASSLGRQGRNEQFF,NA,NA,TRBV5-5,TRBJ2-1
TGTGCCAGTAGTGGCAGGGGGGGGAACACTGAAGCTTTCTTT,CASSGRGGNTEAFF,NA,TRBD1,TRBV19,TRBJ1-1
TGCGCCAGCAGCTGGACTAGCGGGAGCCCTAGCACAGATACGCAGTATTTT,CASSWTSGSPSTDTQYF,NA,TRBD2,TRBV4-1,TRBJ2-3